The T cell receptor (beta chain) described here comes from a study of human T cells and chemical hapten exposure. The germline V and J ends were trimmed by 6 bases and 1 base, with 16 bases remaining between them. Germline lookup yields CDR1 SNHLY and CDR2 FYNNEI. The CDR3 is made up of 15 amino acids. The time point here: pre-sensitization, week 0. This sample's treatment: therapeutic diphenylcyclopropenone sensitization with weekly scalp DPC. TCRdb reanalysed the RACE reads using MiXCR and keeps one entry per CDR3 protein. The sample shows more than 250,000 distinct CDR3 sequences, roughly 8% of them seen only once.

V is TRBV2 and J is TRBJ2-7, with D perhaps TRBD1 (6 bases). This receptor was identified in a man younger than 30 with alopecia areata. Some clones in this sample may be carry-over from other donors' samples. The sample was whole blood, taken in connection with sensitization to the hapten diphenylcyclopropenone (DPC). The CDR3 region has the DNA TGTGCCAGCAGGAACCGGGACAAGGCATCCTACGAGCAGTACTTC. Translated: CASRNRDKASYEQYF.